The next 2 T cell receptor beta chains were all read from a single sample in a study of cytomegalovirus exposure and HLA in healthy donors. The PCR had 60 Vbeta and 13 Jbeta primers. This table comes from immunoSEQ multiplex PCR, and its TCRdb copy is limited to in-frame clones, with some not included. Of about 37,000 clones in the sample, roughly 76% are singletons; the top ten hold 7.5% to 10%. Material: PBMCs. The receptors stem from a woman aged 40 to 50 in good health and CMV-seronegative.

The rearrangement links TRBV7-9 to TRBJ1-2; 8 bases map to TRBD1. Looked up from germline, CDR1 is SEHNR and CDR2 is FQNEAQ (reference sequence). Trimming took 3 bases from V and 4 from J; bases not matched to a gene: 16. The CDR3 spans 18 residues. DNA for the CDR3: TGTGCCAGCAGCTTTTCCGGGCCCGGACAGGGAACGTCCTATGGCTACACCTTC. Translating gives CASSFSGPGQGTSYGYTF.

V usage is TRBV6-4 and J usage is TRBJ2-1; 10 bases align to TRBD2. CDR3 length equals 15 residues. Germline CDR1 is MRHNA and CDR2 is SNTAGT. Trimming cost V 4 bases and J 5 bases; bases outside gene matches: 5. In nucleotides, the CDR3 is TGTGCCAGCAGTGTCCTAGCGGGGGCTAACAATGAGCAGTTCTTC. It translates to CASSVLAGANNEQFF.